The 10 T cell receptor beta chains below were found in one sample sequenced in a study of type 1 and type 2 diabetes patients. Genomic DNA was the PCR template. The TCR beta CDR3 region was amplified using 30 forward and 13 reverse primers. TCRdb reprocessed the multiplex PCR reads via MiXCR and lists one record per CDR3 protein. The sample has 270,000 or so distinct CDR3 sequences, around 47% seen once; the top ten hold roughly 13%. The sample was peripheral blood mononuclear cells (PBMCs). These receptors all come from a man younger than 35 with type 2 diabetes.

This clonotype has a count of ten or more. This chain joins TRBV2 and TRBJ1-2, with TRBD1 matching over 7 bases. Germline-derived CDR1 and CDR2 are SNHLY and FYNNEI. The CDR3 loop spans 15 amino acids. The V and J ends lost 4 bases and 0 bases, in that order; junction bases with no gene match: 5. The CDR3 reads CASSAWDSSNYGYTF. As DNA, the CDR3 is TGTGCCAGCAGTGCGTGGGACAGCTCTAACTATGGCTACACCTTC.

This clonotype was seen a few times. The chain combines TRBV19 with TRBJ2-7; D is unclear. CDR3 size: 14 residues. Germline loops: CDR1 LNHDA, CDR2 SQIVND (reference sequence). Trimming removed 3 bases at V and 5 bases at J, with 14 bases between. The DNA for the CDR3 is TGTGCCAGTAGTATTTTGTGGCCAGACCACGAGCAGTACTTC. This codes for CASSILWPDHEQYF.

This clonotype has only a few counts. The CDR3 bases are TGTGCCACCAGTTCAGGGTGGTCAGAGACCCAGTACTTC. Translated, it gives CATSSGWSETQYF. The chain uses TRBV24-1 and TRBJ2-5, with a tentative D call TRBD1 (5 bases). The CDR3 spans 13 residues. V dropped 6 bases and J dropped 4 bases, with 11 bases sitting between them. Germline CDR1 is KGHDR and CDR2 is SFDVKD.

V usage is TRBV7-9 and J usage is TRBJ1-6, with a tentative D call TRBD1 (5 bases). Germline V gene data show CDR1 as SEHNR and CDR2 as FQNEAQ (reference sequence). Trimming cost V 2 bases and J 8 bases, with 10 bases left between them. The CDR3 is 14 amino acids. The CDR3: CASSLLGEDSPLHF. The DNA for the CDR3 is TGTGCCAGCAGCTTACTAGGGGAGGATTCACCCCTCCACTTT.

The genes are TRBV30 and TRBJ1-1; TRBD1 is a possible D gene (6 bases). Germline CDR1 and CDR2: GTSNPN and SVGIG (reference sequence). V lost 2 bases, J lost 4 bases, and 8 bases lay in between. This CDR3 spans 12 amino acids. The CDR3 coding sequence is TGTGCCTGGAGTACAGGGACCACTGAAGCTTTCTTT. It codes for CAWSTGTTEAFF.

The gene calls are TRBV19 and TRBJ2-2, with D possibly TRBD1 on 6 matching bases. V lost 1 base to trimming and J lost 2 bases, with 8 bases between them. Germline CDR1 is LNHDA and CDR2 is SQIVND (reference sequence). There are 15 residues in the CDR3. CDR3 nucleotide sequence: TGTGCCAGTAGTATAGGACAGGTCAACACCGGGGAGCTGTTTTTT. It is translated as CASSIGQVNTGELFF.

The genes are TRBV20-1 and TRBJ2-7; the D gene is possibly TRBD2 (6 bases). The V gene's germline CDR1 is DFQATT and CDR2 SNEGSKA (reference sequence). Trimming took 6 bases from V and 0 from J, leaving 9 bases between them. This CDR3 contains 12 residues. For the CDR3, the DNA is TGCAGTGCCTGGGACTCCTCCTACGAGCAGTACTTC. It is translated as CSAWDSSYEQYF.

This chain joins TRBV19 and TRBJ2-7; weak D call: TRBD1 (5 bases). The V gene's germline CDR1 is LNHDA and CDR2 SQIVND (reference sequence). The V gene lost 3 bases and the J gene lost 2 bases, with 11 bases spanning the gap. CDR3 length: 14 residues. The CDR3 reads CASSIEQGAYEQYF. The CDR3 nucleotides are TGTGCCAGTAGTATTGAACAAGGGGCCTACGAGCAGTACTTC.

In DNA form, the CDR3 reads TGTTCCCTCTCCGAGCAGTACTTC. This codes for CSLSEQYF. The rearrangement joins TRBV10-3 to TRBJ2-7; unclear D gene. This CDR3 region has 8 residues. Per the germline V gene, CDR1 is ENHRY and CDR2 is SYGVKD.

The genes are TRBV29-1 and TRBJ2-3; D gene uncertain. The CDR3 runs 12 residues. The germline gives CDR1 SQVTM, CDR2 ANQGSEA. The germline V and J ends were trimmed by 4 bases and 2 bases, with 7 bases remaining between them. The CDR3 DNA is TGCAGCGTTGCCAGCCCCACAGATACGCAGTATTTT. Residues: CSVASPTDTQYF.